The source of this T cell receptor (beta chain) is a study of shared clonotypes between healthy human individuals. Study-level points and caveats: Richness estimates generally favored naive over memory subsets.

A word on this clone: Its target is unknown. The same CDR3 also results from other DNA sequences found in this sample.

Samples underwent the assay at deep level. Splitting of each subset's genomic DNA was done evenly across several immunoSEQ plates. Assay: immunoSEQ multiplex PCR; the TCRdb copy retains only in-frame clones and omits some. The sample shows some 1 million clones, about 76% of them seen only once. This CDR3 is built from 13 residues. Between the trimmed V and J ends, which lost 6 bases and 4 bases, there was a span of 12 bases. The V gene's germline CDR1 is MNHNY and CDR2 SVGAGI (reference sequence). The TCR was taken from a man in his late teens or twenties in good health. Input material: memory CD4+ T cells sorted from blood. Subset: CD45RA-negative fraction. The chain has TRBV6-6 and TRBJ2-5, with D maybe TRBD1 (6 bases). In nucleotides, the CDR3 is TGTGCCAGCAGGACAGGAGGCGCAGAGACCCAGTACTTC. Translating gives CASRTGGAETQYF.